This T cell receptor beta chain is drawn from a study of post-analysis software for immune sequencing data. This CDR3 region has 13 residues. V shed 3 bases and J shed 7 bases, with 12 bases lying between them. Per germline, CDR1 MDHEN and CDR2 SYDVKM. Study conclusions and caveats: Controls had lower frequencies than patients of 4 or 5 TRBV segments, which included TRBV5-6, TRBV5-1 and TRBV20-1. Under the F measure, samples that were prepared in one batch clustered strongly together. Compared against controls, patients with multiple sclerosis displayed significantly lower normalized Chao1 diversity.

Sequencing libraries made from TCR beta cDNA carried unique molecular identifiers. Out of 1 to 10 million T cells, hundreds of thousands of cDNA molecules were generated. TCRdb reprocessed the PCR reads with MiXCR, giving one entry per CDR3 protein. Seen here are about 680,000 distinct CDR3 sequences, 55% to 60% observed once, and the top ten hold approximately 11%. As concerns this clonotype: The target antigen is unknown.

Sequencing was carried out using blood. J is TRBJ1-1 and V is TRBV28; no clear D. This clonotype was obtained from a girl aged 2 to 9 with multiple sclerosis. CDR3 protein: CASSLLPGSEAFF. The CDR3 nucleotides read TGTGCCAGCAGTTTGCTTCCCGGGAGTGAAGCTTTCTTT.